One sample yielded the 15 T cell receptor beta chains listed below, sequenced in a study of monozygotic twins with inflammatory bowel disease. After re-calling the 5' RACE reads, TCRdb lists one entry per CDR3 protein, DNA absent. The ten most abundant clones cover around 2% of a sample with 300,000 to 350,000 distinct CDR3 sequences. The sequenced sample consisted of blood. The source is a human donor with ulcerative colitis or Crohn's disease, or a healthy co-twin of an affected twin (not recorded which).

This chain joins TRBV5-1 and TRBJ1-1. Germline CDR1 and CDR2: SGHRS and YFSETQ. This CDR3 region has 16 residues. This CDR3 is CASSLEGSNQNTEAFF.

The gene calls are TRBV6-2 or TRBV6-3 and TRBJ1-5; the D call of TRBD1 rests on TCRdb alone, since no DNA is present to check it. Germline assignment: CDR1 MNHEY and CDR2 SVGEGT. This CDR3 has 17 amino acids. The CDR3 loop is CASSLISRDRGNQPQHF.

The chain carries TRBV4-3 and TRBJ2-7; the TCRdb call, TRBD1, lacks DNA for checking. This CDR3 comprises 18 residues. Germline V gene lookup returns CDR1 LGHNA and CDR2 YSLEER. The CDR3 is CASSQDREGTGGSYEQYF.

CDR3 protein: CASSHRERGRGYTF. This chain links TRBV3-1 with TRBJ1-2. The CDR3 sequence is 14 residues long. CDR1 and CDR2 (germline): LGHDT, YNNKEL (reference sequence). Supplemented by reference TRBV3-1 and TRBJ1-2, the full variable domain reads DTAVSQTPKYLVTQMGNDKSIKCEQNLGHDTMYWYKQDSKKFLKIMFSYNNKELIINETVPNRFSPKSPDKAHLNLHINSLELGDSAVYFCASSHRERGRGYTFGSGTRLTVV.

The genes are TRBV5-5 and TRBJ1-4; TCRdb selects TRBD1, and the lack of DNA leaves this call unchecked. Germline loops: CDR1 SGHKS, CDR2 YYEKEE (reference sequence). The CDR3 has 15 residues. CDR3 residues: CASSRTTSFNEKLFF. The entire variable domain, with the rest obtained from reference TRBV5-5 and TRBJ1-4, is as follows: DAGVTQSPTHLIKTRGQQVTLRCSPISGHKSVSWYQQVLGQGPQFIFQYYEKEERGRGNFPDRFSARQFPNYSSELNVNALLLGDSALYLCASSRTTSFNEKLFFGSGTQLSVL.

J is TRBJ1-3 and V is TRBV15; checking the TCRdb D call of TRBD1 is not possible without DNA. Germline V gene lookup returns CDR1 LNHNV and CDR2 YYDKDF (reference sequence). The CDR3 sequence is 17 residues long. The CDR3 reads CATSGDETGKTGNTIYF.

V gene TRBV4-1 combines with J gene TRBJ2-2; TCRdb proposes TRBD2, but this gene call is untestable without DNA. Germline CDR1 reads MGHRA; CDR2 reads YSYEKL. This CDR3 is built from 18 residues. CDR3 sequence: CASSQRLAGFLNTGELFF.

This chain joins TRBV20-1 and TRBJ2-3; TCRdb outputs TRBD2, but without DNA this stays unchecked. This CDR3 is built from 16 residues. The V gene's germline CDR1 is DFQATT and CDR2 SNEGSKA (reference sequence). The CDR3 region is CSARGTSGSGTDTQYF.

The chain uses TRBV7-3 and TRBJ2-2. The CDR3 has 13 residues. CDR1 and CDR2 from the germline V gene are SGHTA and FQGTGA. The CDR3 sequence: CASSQQNTGELFF. The variable domain in full, completed from reference TRBV7-3 and TRBJ2-2, reads GAGVSQTPSNKVTEKGKYVELRCDPISGHTALYWYRQSLGQGPEFLIYFQGTGAADDSGLPNDRFFAVRPEGSVSTLKIQRTERGDSAVYLCASSQQNTGELFFGEGSRLTVL.

The chain is built from TRBV7-2 and TRBJ2-3; no DNA is available, so the TRBD2 call from TCRdb remains unchecked. The germline gives CDR1 SGHTA, CDR2 FQGNSA. This CDR3 has 19 amino acids. CDR3 sequence: CASSLAVGMAGEHTDTQYF.

J is TRBJ2-1 and V is TRBV28; absent DNA, TCRdb's TRBD1 call cannot be checked. Germline V CDR1 and CDR2: MDHEN, SYDVKM. This CDR3 is 14 amino acids long. CDR3 sequence: CASSFSGTGNEQFF.

The chain joins TRBV7-2 to TRBJ2-5; no DNA is available, so the TRBD1 call from TCRdb remains unchecked. Germline loops: CDR1 SGHTA, CDR2 FQGNSA. This CDR3 comprises 15 residues. The chain's CDR3 is CASSLFPVTDLTQYF.

The genes are TRBV20-1 and TRBJ1-4; lacking DNA, the TRBD1 call made by TCRdb goes unchecked. The CDR3 totals 16 residues. Germline V gives CDR1 DFQATT, CDR2 SNEGSKA (reference sequence). The CDR3 sequence is CSAKYPVPADNEKLFF.

The chain is built from TRBV11-2 and TRBJ2-2. CDR3 length equals 15 residues. Germline lookup yields CDR1 SGHAT and CDR2 FQNNGV. CDR3 amino acids: CASSLESGPTGELFF.

The chain links TRBV12-3 or TRBV12-4 to TRBJ2-1. The CDR3 has 16 residues. This CDR3 is CASSAQQLSSYNEQFF.